The 26 T cell receptor beta chains in this list originate from one sample, sequenced in a study of blood T cell repertoires in COVID-19 (dated by TCRdb to the early 2020s). The method was the immunoSEQ multiplex PCR assay. The table was pulled from immuneACCESS by TCRdb, which kept in-frame rearrangements only. Such tables lose some clones; where checked, under half of the loss comes from unresolved V genes, and the rest has no known cause. Here the sample has 150,000 to 200,000 clones; roughly 86% occur a single time. The top ten clonotypes cover about 3.5% of the sample. The sequenced sample consisted of peripheral blood. The receptor source for this set is a man between 70 and 80 years old with acute or convalescent COVID-19.

This clone was observed a few times. This CDR3 is also generated by other DNA sequences in the sample. This chain connects TRBV25-1 to TRBJ2-5, with D possibly TRBD2 on 6 matching bases. V was shortened by 6 bases and J by 5 bases, with 10 bases between the two germline ends. The CDR3 is 12 amino acids. Germline CDR1 and CDR2: MGHDK and SYGVNS. The CDR3 protein is CASRGGWETQYF. The CDR3 DNA follows: TGTGCCAGCAGGGGGGGTTGGGAGACCCAGTACTTC. Filled out from reference TRBV25-1 and TRBJ2-5, the complete variable domain reads EADIYQTPRYLVIGTGKKITLECSQTMGHDKMYWYQQDPGMELHLIHYSYGVNSTEKGDLSSESTVSRIRTEHFPLTLESARPSHTSQYLCASRGGWETQYFGPGTRLLVL.

The chain carries TRBV7-9 and TRBJ1-3; TRBD1 might be the D (5 bases). The germline V and J ends were trimmed by 1 base and 0 bases, with 10 bases remaining between them. The CDR3 has 16 amino acids. Germline V lookup: CDR1 SEHNR, CDR2 FQNEAQ (reference sequence). The CDR3 protein is CASSLGQGTSGNTIYF. CDR3 sequence (DNA): TGTGCCAGCAGCTTAGGGCAGGGAACCTCTGGAAACACCATATATTTT.

The chain links TRBV4-1 to TRBJ1-1; D ambiguous. The CDR3 contains 15 residues. Trimming pared 4 bases from V and 5 bases from J, leaving 17 bases between. The germline V gene has CDR1 MGHRA and CDR2 YSYEKL. The CDR3 protein is CASSRLDQAGTEAFF. The CDR3 nucleotides read TGCGCCAGCAGCCGGCTAGATCAGGCGGGAACTGAAGCTTTCTTT.

This clone is a singleton in its sample. The chain is built from TRBV5-8 and TRBJ2-1; 8 nucleotides agree with TRBD2. Germline V gives CDR1 SGHTS, CDR2 YDEGEE. The CDR3 contains 16 residues. Losses at the gene ends were 2 bases for V and 0 bases for J; bases not matched to a gene: 4. The DNA for the CDR3 is TGTGCCAGCAGCTTCCGGGGGGGTACCTCCTACAATGAGCAGTTCTTC. Protein sequence: CASSFRGGTSYNEQFF. Full variable domain (remainder filled in from reference TRBV5-8 and TRBJ2-1): EAGVTQSPTHLIKTRGQQATLRCSPISGHTSVYWYQQALGLGLQFLLWYDEGEERNRGNFPPRFSGRQFPNYSSELNVNALELEDSALYLCASSFRGGTSYNEQFFGPGTRLTVL.

The chain has TRBV21-1 and TRBJ1-2; no DNA check was done on the table's D call, TRBD1. TRBV21-1 is classified as a pseudogene. The CDR3 spans 15 residues. The CDR3 region is CASSPPGQTNYGYTF. The CDR3 coding sequence is TGTGCCAGCAGCCCTCCGGGACAAACTAACTATGGCTACACCTTC.

The V call is TRBV6-5, the J call TRBJ2-7, with 7 bases identical to TRBD1. The CDR3 contains 14 residues. J was trimmed by 3 bases and V by 5 bases; bases with no gene match: 7. Germline CDR1 reads MNHEY; CDR2 reads SVGAGI. As DNA, the CDR3 is TGTGCCAGCAGTCGACAGGGTTTGAACTACGAGCAGTACTTC. It codes for CASSRQGLNYEQYF.

The chain uses TRBV4-1 and TRBJ2-7, with D tentatively TRBD2 (5 bases). CDR3 length: 17 amino acids. V lost 2 bases and J 0 bases, leaving 17 bases between the germline ends. Germline assignment: CDR1 MGHRA and CDR2 YSYEKL. This CDR3 is CASSQLFWVAGSYEQYF. As DNA, the CDR3 is TGCGCCAGCAGCCAATTATTTTGGGTGGCGGGCTCCTACGAGCAGTACTTC.

The chain is built from TRBV7-3 and TRBJ2-6; TRBD1 is a possible D gene (6 bases). Trimming cost V 4 bases and J 3 bases, with 13 bases left between them. The CDR3 has 16 residues. In germline, CDR1 is SGHTA, CDR2 FQGTGA. The CDR3 DNA reads TGTGCCAGCAGCTCCTTACAGGGAAGTGGGGCCAACGTCCTGACTTTC. Amino acids: CASSSLQGSGANVLTF.

The chain uses TRBV7-6 and TRBJ2-7; a weak D match, TRBD1 (6 bases). V was cut by 2 bases and J by 3 bases, with 11 bases left in between. Germline CDR1 reads SGHVS; CDR2 reads FNYEAQ. There are 14 residues in the CDR3. CDR3 DNA sequence: TGTGCCAGCAGCTTATTTGGACAGCGCTACGAGCAGTACTTC. It specifies CASSLFGQRYEQYF.

The chain recombines TRBV6-5 with TRBJ1-3; D unresolved. The CDR3 loop spans 13 amino acids. V was pared by 2 bases and J by 3 bases, with 5 bases between. Germline V lookup: CDR1 MNHEY, CDR2 SVGAGI. CDR3 bases: TGTGCCAGCAGTTACGCGAGTGGAAACACCATATATTTT. Amino acids: CASSYASGNTIYF.

This rearrangement joins TRBV13 to TRBJ1-3; perhaps TRBD1 as D (5 bases). Per germline, CDR1 PRHDT and CDR2 FYEKMQ (reference sequence). The CDR3 runs 16 residues. The V gene lost 5 bases and the J gene lost 0 bases, with 14 bases spanning the gap. CDR3 in amino acids: CASSQTRTSSGNTIYF. CDR3 DNA: TGTGCCAGCAGCCAAACGAGGACAAGCTCTGGAAACACCATATATTTT. The full variable domain, in which reference TRBV13 and TRBJ1-3 provide the parts outside the CDR3, is AAGVIQSPRHLIKEKRETATLKCYPIPRHDTVYWYQQGPGQDPQFLISFYEKMQSDKGSIPDRFSAQQFSDYHSELNMSSLELGDSALYFCASSQTRTSSGNTIYFGEGSWLTVV.

The chain employs TRBV5-1 and TRBJ1-1; unclear D gene. Germline V gene data show CDR1 as SGHRS and CDR2 as YFSETQ. CDR3 length: 13 amino acids. The V end lost 0 bases, the J end lost 11 bases, and 14 bases lay between the germline ends. CDR3 sequence (DNA): TGCGCCAGCAGCTTGGGGAGGGTCCCCGTGGCTTTCTTT. Its translation is CASSLGRVPVAFF.

The chain carries TRBV18 and TRBJ2-7; weak D call: TRBD1 (5 bases). CDR1 KGHSH and CDR2 LQKENI come from the germline V gene. CDR3 length: 15 amino acids. Trimming cost V 3 bases and J 2 bases, with 14 bases left between them. The CDR3 loop reads CASSPPKGLPYEQYF. The CDR3 DNA is TGTGCCAGCTCACCTCCCAAGGGGCTACCCTACGAGCAGTACTTC.

The genes are TRBV7-2 and TRBJ2-1; a possible D gene is TRBD1 (7 bases). Germline V gene lookup returns CDR1 SGHTA and CDR2 FQGNSA. This CDR3 contains 16 residues. V gave up 1 base and J gave up 4 bases, with 14 bases separating them. CDR3 residues: CASSLVAGGIYNEQFF. Here the CDR3 DNA reads TGTGCCAGCAGCTTAGTGGCAGGGGGGATTTACAATGAGCAGTTCTTC.

The V call is TRBV7-2, the J call TRBJ1-2, with D possibly TRBD1 on 6 matching bases. There are 14 residues in the CDR3. CDR1 and CDR2 (germline): SGHTA, FQGNSA. V was clipped by 1 base and J by 3 bases, with 9 bases between them. CDR3 in amino acids: CASSLGQAYYGYTF. The CDR3 region has the DNA TGTGCCAGCAGCTTAGGACAGGCCTACTATGGCTACACCTTC.

The table lists this clone with a count of one. The rearrangement links TRBV7-9 to TRBJ2-5; 9 bases agree with TRBD1. Unmatched junction bases numbered 12, after V lost 5 bases and J lost 5 bases. CDR1 is SEHNR, CDR2 FQNEAQ, per germline (reference sequence). This CDR3 is built from 16 residues. CDR3 DNA sequence: TGTGCCAGCAGCAGGGGACAGGGCTGGGCTGCGGAGACCCAGTACTTC. Amino acids: CASSRGQGWAAETQYF.

The V and J genes are TRBV6-5 and TRBJ2-6; a weak D match, TRBD1 (6 bases). V lost 7 bases and J lost 3, with 10 bases in between. CDR1 and CDR2 from the germline V gene are MNHEY and SVGAGI. The CDR3 runs to 14 residues. In DNA form, the CDR3 reads TGTGCCAGCACTCCAGGGGTTGGGGCCAACGTCCTGACTTTC. It translates to CASTPGVGANVLTF.

For the CDR3, the DNA is TGTGCCATCAGCAACGTAGCGTCGAACACCGGGGAGCTGTTTTTT. Protein: CAISNVASNTGELFF. The rearrangement joins TRBV10-3 to TRBJ2-2, with D possibly TRBD2 on 5 matching bases. The CDR3 length is 15 residues. V dropped 6 bases and J dropped 0 bases, with 11 bases sitting between them. Germline CDR1 ENHRY, CDR2 SYGVKD.

The chain has TRBV11-2 and TRBJ1-2, with TRBD1 matching over 10 bases. The ends lost 5 bases at V and 6 bases at J; junction bases unmatched: 6. The CDR3 length is 14 residues. Germline V lookup: CDR1 SGHAT, CDR2 FQNNGV. Written as DNA, the CDR3 is TGTGCCAGCAGCACGCGACAGGGGGCGAATGGCTACACCTTC. It is translated as CASSTRQGANGYTF. Full variable domain (outside the CDR3, taken from reference TRBV11-2 and TRBJ1-2): EAGVAQSPRYKIIEKRQSVAFWCNPISGHATLYWYQQILGQGPKLLIQFQNNGVVDDSQLPKDRFSAERLKGVDSTLKIQPAKLEDSAVYLCASSTRQGANGYTFGSGTRLTVV.

The chain couples TRBV5-6 to TRBJ1-2, with 7 positions matching TRBD1. Germline CDR1 SGHDT, CDR2 YYEEEE. J gave up 6 bases and V 3 bases, and 2 bases lay outside the gene matches. This CDR3 has 12 residues. The CDR3 protein is CASSWGTDGYTF. The CDR3 nucleotides read TGTGCCAGCAGCTGGGGGACAGATGGCTACACCTTC.

The chain joins TRBV7-2 to TRBJ2-7; a possible D gene is TRBD1 (5 bases). Germline V lookup: CDR1 SGHTA, CDR2 FQGNSA. This CDR3 has 16 residues. V shed 5 bases and J shed 2 bases, with 19 bases lying between them. CDR3 residues: CASSPRRVKTTYEQYF. Here the CDR3 DNA reads TGTGCCAGCAGCCCCCGCAGGGTCAAAACCACCTACGAGCAGTACTTC.

The rearrangement joins TRBV5-1 to TRBJ2-3, with a tentative D call TRBD1 (6 bases). Germline CDR1 SGHRS, CDR2 YFSETQ. V gave up 4 bases and J gave up 1 base, with 19 bases separating them. The CDR3 runs 17 residues. The CDR3 loop reads CASSRLRDTHGTDTQYF. The CDR3 coding sequence is TGCGCCAGCAGCAGGCTCCGGGACACCCATGGCACAGATACGCAGTATTTT.

The chain employs TRBV9 and TRBJ1-6; the match to TRBD1 covers 7 bases. CDR3 length: 15 residues. V lost 0 bases to trimming and J lost 9 bases; unmatched junction nucleotides: 6. Germline V gene data show CDR1 as SGDLS and CDR2 as YYNGEE. The CDR3 DNA follows: TGTGCCAGCAGCGTAGTGGGGACAGTCTCTTCACCCCTCCACTTT. Amino acid sequence: CASSVVGTVSSPLHF.

CDR3 loop: CASSETSGGAWDTQYF. CDR3 in DNA: TGTGCCAGCAGTGAAACTAGCGGGGGGGCCTGGGATACGCAGTATTTT. The chain links TRBV6-4 to TRBJ2-3; 13 nucleotides align to TRBD2. Trimming took 3 bases from V and 6 from J; bases not matched to a gene: 6. The CDR3 is 16 amino acids. Looked up from germline, CDR1 is MRHNA and CDR2 is SNTAGT.

This clone was counted once. CDR3 amino acids: CASSVGGTGAPYEQYF. The DNA of the CDR3 is TGTGCCAGCAGCGTCGGCGGGACAGGGGCGCCCTACGAGCAGTACTTC. This chain connects TRBV9 to TRBJ2-7, with 10 bases aligning to TRBD1. From germline, CDR1 is SGDLS and CDR2 YYNGEE. V was pared by 2 bases and J by 2 bases, with 7 bases of the junction left unmatched. This CDR3 spans 16 amino acids.

The chain combines TRBV19 with TRBJ1-2; 7 bases match TRBD1. CDR3 length: 15 residues. Germline V gene lookup returns CDR1 LNHDA and CDR2 SQIVND (reference sequence). Trimming cost V 9 bases and J 1 base; bases outside gene matches: 11. The CDR3 loop reads CASTRDSSLNYGYTF. Written as DNA, the CDR3 is TGTGCCAGCACCAGGGACAGCTCCCTTAACTATGGCTACACCTTC. The full variable domain, completed using reference TRBV19 and TRBJ1-2, is DGGITQSPKYLFRKEGQNVTLSCEQNLNHDAMYWYRQDPGQGLRLIYYSQIVNDFQKGDIAEGYSVSREKKESFPLTVTSAQKNPTAFYLCASTRDSSLNYGYTFGSGTRLTVV.